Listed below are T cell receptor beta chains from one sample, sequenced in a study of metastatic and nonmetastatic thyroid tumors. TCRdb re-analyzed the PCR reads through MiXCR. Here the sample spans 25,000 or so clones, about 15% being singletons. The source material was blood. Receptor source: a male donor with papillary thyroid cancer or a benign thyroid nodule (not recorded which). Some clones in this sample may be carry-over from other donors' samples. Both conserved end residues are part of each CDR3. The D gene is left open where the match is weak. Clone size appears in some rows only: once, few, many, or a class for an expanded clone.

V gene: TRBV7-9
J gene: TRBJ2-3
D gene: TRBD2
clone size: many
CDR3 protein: CASSRTSGTDTQYF
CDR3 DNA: TGTGCCAGCAGCAGGACTAGCGGCACAGATACGCAGTATTTT

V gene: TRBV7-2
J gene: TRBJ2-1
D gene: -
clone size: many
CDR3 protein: CASSFRGYVYNEQFF
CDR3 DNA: TGTGCCAGCAGCTTCAGAGGATACGTTTACAATGAGCAGTTCTTC

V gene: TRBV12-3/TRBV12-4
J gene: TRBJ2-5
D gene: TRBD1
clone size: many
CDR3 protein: CASSFGQGIQETQYF
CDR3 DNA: TGTGCCAGCAGTTTCGGACAGGGGATTCAAGAGACCCAGTACTTC

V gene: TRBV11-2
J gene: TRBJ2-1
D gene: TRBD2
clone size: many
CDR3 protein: CASSEVVAGGPGNEQFF
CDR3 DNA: TGTGCCAGCAGCGAAGTGGTAGCGGGAGGGCCCGGCAATGAGCAGTTCTTC

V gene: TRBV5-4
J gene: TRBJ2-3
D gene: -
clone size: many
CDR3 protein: CASSLDYSTDTQYF
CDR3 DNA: TGTGCCAGCAGCTTGGATTACAGCACAGATACGCAGTATTTT

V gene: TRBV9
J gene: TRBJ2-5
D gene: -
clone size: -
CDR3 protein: CASGVGAQESQYF
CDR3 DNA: TGTGCCAGCGGCGTAGGGGCACAAGAGAGCCAGTACTTC

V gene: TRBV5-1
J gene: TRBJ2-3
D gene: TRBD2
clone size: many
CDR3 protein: CASSYLSGGVADTQYF
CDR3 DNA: TGCGCCAGCAGCTACCTGAGCGGGGGCGTGGCAGATACGCAGTATTTT

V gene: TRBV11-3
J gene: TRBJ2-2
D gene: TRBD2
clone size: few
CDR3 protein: CASSSGGTTGELFF
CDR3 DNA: TGTGCCAGCAGCTCCGGGGGGACGACCGGGGAGCTGTTTTTT

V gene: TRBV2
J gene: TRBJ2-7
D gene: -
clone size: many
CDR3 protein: CASSEGLAYEQYF
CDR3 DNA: TGTGCCAGCAGTGAGGGGCTAGCCTACGAGCAGTACTTC

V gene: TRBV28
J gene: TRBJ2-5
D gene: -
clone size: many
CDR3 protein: CASSLLKTQYF
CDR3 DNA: TGTGCCAGCAGTTTACTGAAGACCCAGTACTTC

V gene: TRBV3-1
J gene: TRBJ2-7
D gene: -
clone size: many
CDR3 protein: CASSLIPGYEQYF
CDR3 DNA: TGTGCCAGCAGCCTGATACCGGGATACGAGCAGTACTTC

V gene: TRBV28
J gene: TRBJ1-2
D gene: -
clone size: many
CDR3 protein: CASRGTGPNGYTF
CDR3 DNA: TGTGCCAGCCGAGGTACGGGGCCAAACGGCTACACCTTC

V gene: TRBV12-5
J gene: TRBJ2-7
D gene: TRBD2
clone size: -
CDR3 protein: CASGLPCEAGGPSYEQYF
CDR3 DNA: TGTGCTAGTGGTTTACCCTGCGAGGCGGGGGGTCCTTCCTACGAGCAGTACTTC

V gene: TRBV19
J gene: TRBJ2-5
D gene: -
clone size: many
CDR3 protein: CASSIAGDQETQYF
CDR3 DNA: TGTGCCAGTAGTATAGCAGGGGATCAAGAGACCCAGTACTTC

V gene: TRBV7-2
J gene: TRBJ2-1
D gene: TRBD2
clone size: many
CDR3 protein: CASSRGAGGLNEQFF
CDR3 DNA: TGTGCCAGCAGCCGTGGAGCGGGGGGGCTGAATGAGCAGTTCTTC

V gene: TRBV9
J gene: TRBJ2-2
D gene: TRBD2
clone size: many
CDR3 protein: CASSVGLAGAGDTGELFF
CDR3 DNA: TGTGCCAGCAGCGTAGGACTAGCGGGGGCTGGGGACACCGGGGAGCTGTTTTTT

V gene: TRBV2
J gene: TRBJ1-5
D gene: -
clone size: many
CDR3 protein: CASSGVSNQPQHF
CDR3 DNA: TGTGCCAGCAGTGGGGTTAGCAATCAGCCCCAGCATTTT

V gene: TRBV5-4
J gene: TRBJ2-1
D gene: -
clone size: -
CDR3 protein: CASSLGWPTYNEQFF
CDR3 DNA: TGTGCCAGCAGCTTGGGTTGGCCCACCTACAATGAGCAGTTCTTC

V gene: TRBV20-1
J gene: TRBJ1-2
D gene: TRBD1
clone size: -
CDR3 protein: CSARTGGQDYGYTF
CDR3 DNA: TGCAGTGCTAGAACAGGGGGCCAGGACTATGGCTACACCTTC

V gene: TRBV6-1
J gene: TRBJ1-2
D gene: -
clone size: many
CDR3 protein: CASTSAGDPTRGGYTF
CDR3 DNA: TGTGCCAGCACGTCAGCGGGGGACCCGACTAGGGGTGGCTACACCTTC

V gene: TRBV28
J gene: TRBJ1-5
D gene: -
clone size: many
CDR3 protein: CASSFGDRRNQPQHF
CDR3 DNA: TGTGCCAGCAGTTTCGGCGACAGGAGAAATCAGCCCCAGCATTTT

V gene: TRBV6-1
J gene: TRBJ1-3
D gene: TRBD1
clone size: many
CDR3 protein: CASRGTGSGNTIYF
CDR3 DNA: TGTGCCAGCAGGGGGACAGGGTCTGGAAACACCATATATTTT

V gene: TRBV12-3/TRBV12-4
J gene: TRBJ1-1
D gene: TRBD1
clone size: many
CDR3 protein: CASSPRTGGWNTEAFF
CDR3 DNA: TGTGCCAGCAGTCCCCGGACAGGGGGGTGGAACACTGAAGCTTTCTTT

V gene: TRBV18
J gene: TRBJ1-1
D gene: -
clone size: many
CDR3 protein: CASSPGTEAFF
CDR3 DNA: TGTGCCAGCTCACCGGGGACTGAAGCTTTCTTT

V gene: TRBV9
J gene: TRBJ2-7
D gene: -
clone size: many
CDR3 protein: CASSVGADKSYEQYF
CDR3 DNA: TGTGCCAGCAGCGTAGGAGCGGATAAATCCTACGAGCAGTACTTC

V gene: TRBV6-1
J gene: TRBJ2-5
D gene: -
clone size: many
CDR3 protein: CASTVLRGQETQYF
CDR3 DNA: TGTGCCAGCACGGTCCTCCGGGGGCAAGAGACCCAGTACTTC

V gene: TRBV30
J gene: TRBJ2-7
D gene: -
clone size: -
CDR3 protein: CAWRDGVSYEQYF
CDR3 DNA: TGTGCCTGGAGGGACGGCGTCTCCTACGAGCAGTACTTC

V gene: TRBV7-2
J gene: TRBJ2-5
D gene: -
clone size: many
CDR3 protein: CASSEGAAGGPQETQYF
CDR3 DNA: TGTGCCAGCAGCGAGGGGGCTGCGGGGGGACCTCAAGAGACCCAGTACTTC

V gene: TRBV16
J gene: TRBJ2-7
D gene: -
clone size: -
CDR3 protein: CVSIQSEGNEQYF
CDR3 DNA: TGTGTCAGCATCCAATCGGAGGGGAACGAGCAGTACTTC

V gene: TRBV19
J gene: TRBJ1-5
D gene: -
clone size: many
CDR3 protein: CAARSSGLNQPQHF
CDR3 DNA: TGTGCCGCCCGGTCCTCGGGGCTCAATCAGCCCCAGCATTTT

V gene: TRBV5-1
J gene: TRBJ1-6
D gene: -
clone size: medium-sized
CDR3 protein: CASSPGGSKNSPLHF
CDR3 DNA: TGCGCCAGCAGCCCGGGCGGGAGTAAAAATTCACCCCTCCACTTT

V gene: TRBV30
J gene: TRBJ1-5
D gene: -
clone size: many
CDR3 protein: CAWSVRGLGQPQHF
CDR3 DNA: TGTGCCTGGAGTGTACGGGGGCTGGGACAGCCCCAGCATTTT

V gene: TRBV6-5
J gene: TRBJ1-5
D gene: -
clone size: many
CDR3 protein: CASSYSAGNQPQHF
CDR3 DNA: TGTGCCAGCAGTTACTCCGCAGGCAATCAGCCCCAGCATTTT

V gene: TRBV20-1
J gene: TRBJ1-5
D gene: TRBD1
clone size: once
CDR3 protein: CSAPGQGRVSNQPQHF
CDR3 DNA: TGCAGTGCTCCTGGACAGGGTAGGGTGAGCAATCAGCCCCAGCATTTT

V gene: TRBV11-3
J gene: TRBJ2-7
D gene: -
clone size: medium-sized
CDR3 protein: CASSSDTYSYEQYF
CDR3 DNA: TGTGCCAGCAGCTCGGACACCTACTCCTACGAGCAGTACTTC

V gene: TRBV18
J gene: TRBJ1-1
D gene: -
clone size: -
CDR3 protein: CASSPSITEAFF
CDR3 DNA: TGTGCCAGCTCACCAAGCATCACTGAAGCTTTCTTT

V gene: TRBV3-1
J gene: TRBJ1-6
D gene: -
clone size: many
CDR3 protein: CASSQEGPGLTGNSPLHF
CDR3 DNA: TGTGCCAGCAGCCAAGAAGGTCCAGGGTTAACGGGCAATTCACCCCTCCACTTT

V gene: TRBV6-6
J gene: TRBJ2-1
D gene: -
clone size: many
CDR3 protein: CATTPRESRVRDNEQFF
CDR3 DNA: TGTGCCACCACCCCTCGGGAGTCCCGAGTCCGCGACAATGAGCAGTTCTTC

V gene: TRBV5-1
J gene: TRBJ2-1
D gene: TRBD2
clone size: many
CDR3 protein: CASSFGRGGLDEQFF
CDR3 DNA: TGCGCCAGCAGCTTTGGGCGGGGGGGCCTCGATGAGCAGTTCTTC

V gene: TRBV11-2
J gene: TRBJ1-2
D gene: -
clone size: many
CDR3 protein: CASSLGDTDFGYTF
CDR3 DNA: TGTGCCAGCAGCTTAGGGGACACCGATTTTGGCTACACCTTC

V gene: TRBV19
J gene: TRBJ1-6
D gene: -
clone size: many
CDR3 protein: CASSQGTGFSRAPLHF
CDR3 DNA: TGTGCCAGTAGTCAAGGAACAGGGTTTTCCAGGGCACCCCTCCACTTT

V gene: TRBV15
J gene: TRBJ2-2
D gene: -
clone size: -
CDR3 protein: CATSRVLGTGELFF
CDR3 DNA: TGTGCCACCAGCAGAGTCCTGGGGACCGGGGAGCTGTTTTTT

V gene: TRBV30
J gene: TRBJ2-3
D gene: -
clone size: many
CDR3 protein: CAWRDSPNTDTQYF
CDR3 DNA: TGTGCCTGGAGGGACAGCCCTAACACAGATACGCAGTATTTT

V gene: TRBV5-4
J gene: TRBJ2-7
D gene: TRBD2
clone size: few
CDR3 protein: CASSLASLGSGRIHEQYF
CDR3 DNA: TGTGCCAGCAGCTTGGCCTCTCTGGGGAGCGGGAGGATCCACGAGCAGTACTTC

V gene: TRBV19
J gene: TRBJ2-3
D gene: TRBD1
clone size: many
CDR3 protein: CASGTGRHTQYF
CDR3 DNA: TGTGCCAGTGGGACAGGGAGGCATACGCAGTATTTT

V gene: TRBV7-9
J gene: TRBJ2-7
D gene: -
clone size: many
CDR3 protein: CASSFFPGDGYEQYF
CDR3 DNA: TGTGCCAGCAGCTTTTTTCCGGGGGACGGCTACGAGCAGTACTTC

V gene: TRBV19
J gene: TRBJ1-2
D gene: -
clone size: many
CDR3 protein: CASSRPLEMTYGYTF
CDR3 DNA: TGTGCCAGTAGTAGACCCCTGGAGATGACCTATGGCTACACCTTC

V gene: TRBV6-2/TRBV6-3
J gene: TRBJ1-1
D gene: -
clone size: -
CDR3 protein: CASNQQGNTEAFF
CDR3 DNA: TGTGCCAGCAACCAACAGGGAAACACTGAAGCTTTCTTT

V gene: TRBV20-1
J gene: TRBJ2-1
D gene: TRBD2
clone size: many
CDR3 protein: CSAPPTSGSSLGQFF
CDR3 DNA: TGCAGTGCTCCTCCTACTAGCGGGAGTAGTTTAGGGCAGTTCTTC

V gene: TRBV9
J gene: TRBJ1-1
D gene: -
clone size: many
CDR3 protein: CASSPKGYTEAFF
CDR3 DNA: TGTGCCAGCAGCCCTAAGGGGTACACTGAAGCTTTCTTT

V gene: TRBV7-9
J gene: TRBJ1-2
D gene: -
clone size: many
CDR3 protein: CASRLRLHGYTF
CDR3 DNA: TGTGCCAGCAGATTAAGACTTCATGGCTACACCTTC